The sample holds many counts of the clone carrying this TCR beta chain. The target antigen is unknown. The CDR3 runs to 15 residues. Trimming removed 5 bases at V and 1 base at J, with 12 bases between. Germline V lookup: CDR1 MNHEY, CDR2 SMNVEV (reference sequence). These data are taken from a study of early T cells in non-severe SARS-CoV-2 infection. Study background: Chains from this unsorted whole-blood bulk RNA could not be paired. Study results and limitations: Matching against VDJdb likely underestimated virus-specific expansions, favoring anti-spike CD8.

Individual cDNA molecules were tagged with unique molecular identifiers, the study reported. TCRdb reanalysed the 5' RACE reads using MiXCR and keeps one entry per CDR3 protein. The sample lists around 26,000 distinct CDR3 sequences; approximately 5% were seen once. This rearrangement joins TRBV27 to TRBJ1-5; D is perhaps TRBD1 (5 bases). Source material: whole blood. This TCR was sampled from an adult who was a healthcare worker with PCR-confirmed SARS-CoV-2 infection or an uninfected control (not recorded which). As DNA, the CDR3 is TGTGCCAGCAGTCCTTTAGAGGGGAGCAATCAGCCCCAGCATTTT. Residues: CASSPLEGSNQPQHF.